Below are 25 T cell receptor beta chains sequenced from a single sample in a study of T cell responses to AZD1222 COVID-19 vaccine. Produced via immunoSEQ multiplex PCR; TCRdb's table is partial and in-frame only. The data show around 120,000 clones, around 82% seen once. The sequencing here drew on peripheral blood, taken on day 0 of AZD1222 vaccination. All receptors derive from an adult in good health.

The chain is built from TRBV4-2 and TRBJ2-2, with a possible D match to TRBD2 (7 bases). Trimming shortened V by 0 bases and J by 4 bases, and 9 bases separated the two germline ends. CDR1 and CDR2 from the germline V gene are LGHNA and YNFKEQ. The CDR3 consists of 15 residues. The CDR3 here is CASSQDRGATGELFF. In DNA, the CDR3 is TGTGCCAGCAGCCAAGACCGGGGGGCCACCGGGGAGCTGTTTTTT.

The chain employs TRBV19 and TRBJ1-6; the D is unclear. V was shortened by 4 bases and J by 8 bases, with 6 bases between the two germline ends. The CDR3 consists of 12 residues. The germline gives CDR1 LNHDA, CDR2 SQIVND (reference sequence). The CDR3 DNA reads as TGTGCCAGTAGTAGCCTCGATTCACCCCTCCACTTT. It yields the protein CASSSLDSPLHF.

The rearrangement links TRBV5-1 to TRBJ2-1; tentative D call: TRBD2 (6 bases). V dropped 0 bases and J dropped 9 bases, with 16 bases sitting between them. The CDR3 sequence is 15 residues long. From germline, CDR1 is SGHRS and CDR2 YFSETQ. CDR3 loop: CASSLDGQGGTEQFF. DNA for the CDR3: TGCGCCAGCAGCTTGGATGGGCAGGGCGGGACTGAGCAGTTCTTC. The entire variable domain, with the rest obtained from reference TRBV5-1 and TRBJ2-1, is as follows: KAGVTQTPRYLIKTRGQQVTLSCSPISGHRSVSWYQQTPGQGLQFLFEYFSETQRNKGNFPGRFSGRQFSNSRSEMNVSTLELGDSALYLCASSLDGQGGTEQFFGPGTRLTVL.

V gene TRBV11-3 combines with J gene TRBJ2-7; possibly TRBD2 for D (6 bases). V was pared by 4 bases and J by 2 bases, with 18 bases between. This CDR3 is 16 amino acids long. Germline-derived CDR1 and CDR2 are SGHNT and YENEEA. CDR3 sequence reads: CASSSTGTPGAYEQYF. CDR3 sequence (DNA): TGTGCCAGCAGCTCAACCGGGACTCCTGGAGCCTACGAGCAGTACTTC. Drawing the rest from reference TRBV11-3 and TRBJ2-7, the complete variable domain is EAGVVQSPRYKIIEKKQPVAFWCNPISGHNTLYWYLQNLGQGPELLIRYENEEAVDDSQLPKDRFSAERLKGVDSTLKIQPAELGDSAVYLCASSSTGTPGAYEQYFGPGTRLTVT.

The V and J genes are TRBV11-2 and TRBJ2-1, with TRBD2 matching over 9 bases. The CDR3 loop spans 19 amino acids. V was clipped by 5 bases and J by 0 bases; unmatched bases: 14. The V gene's germline CDR1 is SGHAT and CDR2 FQNNGV. The CDR3 sequence is CASSILAGAGPPSYNEQFF. For the CDR3, the DNA is TGTGCCAGCAGCATATTAGCGGGGGCGGGACCGCCCTCCTACAATGAGCAGTTCTTC. The full variable domain, completed using reference TRBV11-2 and TRBJ2-1, is EAGVAQSPRYKIIEKRQSVAFWCNPISGHATLYWYQQILGQGPKLLIQFQNNGVVDDSQLPKDRFSAERLKGVDSTLKIQPAKLEDSAVYLCASSILAGAGPPSYNEQFFGPGTRLTVL.

As DNA, the CDR3 is TGCAGCGTTGAGTTGGGGGAAGGCGCCCCTGAAGCTTTCTTT. This translates into CSVELGEGAPEAFF. The J gene is TRBJ1-1, the V gene TRBV29-1; tentative D call: TRBD1 (5 bases). The CDR3 is made up of 14 amino acids. Trimming shortened V by 3 bases and J by 6 bases, and 17 bases separated the two germline ends. CDR1 is SQVTM and CDR2 is ANQGSEA in the germline V gene.

This sequence joins TRBV2 and TRBJ1-4; no definite D call. This CDR3 region has 13 residues. CDR1 is SNHLY and CDR2 is FYNNEI in the germline V gene. Trimming removed 6 bases from V and 8 bases from J, with 13 bases in between. The CDR3 here is CASSSGSWEKLFF. The CDR3 DNA reads TGTGCCAGCAGCTCGGGCAGCTGGGAAAAACTGTTTTTT.

In its sample, this clone was seen once. The V and J genes are TRBV3-1 (or the pseudogene TRBV3-2) and TRBJ1-6, with TRBD1 identical over 9 bases. V lost 4 bases and J lost 11; bases outside the gene matches: 6. The CDR3 has 14 amino acids. CDR1 is LGHDT and CDR2 is YNNKEL in the germline V gene (reference sequence). This chain's CDR3 is CASSPGTGKAPLHF. In DNA, the CDR3 is TGTGCCAGCAGCCCCGGGACAGGGAAAGCACCCCTCCACTTT.

The rearrangement joins TRBV7-8 to TRBJ2-2; TRBD1 matches at 10 bases. The junction had 3 bases not matched to a gene; V was cut back by 4 bases and J by 4 bases. The germline CDR1 and CDR2 sequences are SGHVS and FQNEAQ. The CDR3 contains 15 residues. CDR3 protein: CASSSGTGATGELFF. CDR3 DNA sequence: TGTGCCAGCAGCTCCGGGACAGGGGCCACCGGGGAGCTGTTTTTT. Using reference TRBV7-8 and TRBJ2-2 for the parts outside the CDR3, the full variable domain is GAGVSQSPRYKVAKRGQDVALRCDPISGHVSLFWYQQALGQGPEFLTYFQNEAQLDKSGLPSDRFFAERPEGSVSTLKIQRTQQEDSAVYLCASSSGTGATGELFFGEGSRLTVL.

The chain has TRBV29-1 and TRBJ1-5, with D possibly TRBD1 on 6 matching bases. The CDR3 is 14 amino acids. The germline CDR1 and CDR2 sequences are SQVTM and ANQGSEA. V was cut by 5 bases and J by 4 bases, with 15 bases left in between. The CDR3 bases are TGCAGCGTTACACTCAGGGGTGGTAATCAGCCCCAGCATTTT. Translated, it gives CSVTLRGGNQPQHF.

The V call is TRBV7-9, the J call TRBJ2-5; D may be TRBD2 (5 bases). The CDR3 runs 14 residues. V was trimmed by 1 base and J by 5 bases, leaving 11 bases between them. Germline V gene sequence: CDR1 SEHNR, CDR2 FQNEAQ (reference sequence). CDR3 DNA sequence: TGTGCCAGCAGCTTAGTTTGGAGGTGCGAGACCCAGTACTTC. Its translation is CASSLVWRCETQYF.

The rearrangement uses TRBV6-2 or TRBV6-3 and TRBJ2-7; the D gene is possibly TRBD2 (6 bases). V dropped 2 bases and J dropped 2 bases, with 13 bases sitting between them. This CDR3 spans 15 amino acids. The V gene's germline CDR1 is MNHEY and CDR2 SVGEGT. The CDR3 DNA reads TGTGCCAGCAGTTACGATCGGGGGAGCACCTACGAGCAGTACTTC. It specifies CASSYDRGSTYEQYF.

The chain couples TRBV5-6 to TRBJ1-4; a possible D gene is TRBD1 (6 bases). V was pared by 4 bases and J by 3 bases, with 19 bases between. Germline-derived CDR1 and CDR2 are SGHDT and YYEEEE. This CDR3 is built from 17 residues. CDR3 sequence (DNA): TGTGCCAGCAGCCAGACGGCAGGGGAGGTTGCTAATGAAAAACTGTTTTTT. Translating gives CASSQTAGEVANEKLFF. Full variable domain (rest looked up from reference TRBV5-6 and TRBJ1-4): DAGVTQSPTHLIKTRGQQVTLRCSPKSGHDTVSWYQQALGQGPQFIFQYYEEEERQRGNFPDRFSGHQFPNYSSELNVNALLLGDSALYLCASSQTAGEVANEKLFFGSGTQLSVL.

This clone was seen once. The chain is built from TRBV19 and TRBJ1-5, with a possible D match to TRBD1 (5 bases). Germline-derived CDR1 and CDR2 are LNHDA and SQIVND (reference sequence). V shed 9 bases and J shed 4 bases, with 13 bases lying between them. The CDR3 covers 13 residues. CDR3 residues: CASRSGGNQPQHF. The CDR3 DNA reads TGTGCCAGCCGAAGCGGGGGAAATCAGCCCCAGCATTTT.

This chain uses TRBV4-3 with TRBJ1-2; D uncertain. V lost 1 base and J lost 7, with 13 bases in between. This CDR3 region has 14 residues. Germline loops: CDR1 LGHNA, CDR2 YSLEER. CDR3 residues: CASSQGSPPFGYTF. As DNA, the CDR3 is TGCGCCAGCAGCCAAGGATCCCCACCTTTTGGCTACACCTTC.

Ten or more counts support this clone. The gene calls are TRBV4-3 and TRBJ2-7, with D unclear. V was pared by 0 bases and J by 1 base, with 10 bases between. CDR3 length: 15 amino acids. Germline loops: CDR1 LGHNA, CDR2 YSLEER. The CDR3 sequence is CASSQDWAGSYEQYF. The CDR3 nucleotides read TGCGCCAGCAGCCAAGATTGGGCAGGATCCTACGAGCAGTACTTC.

The chain links TRBV12-5 to TRBJ2-1; D unresolved. Looked up from germline, CDR1 is LGHNT and CDR2 is FRNRAP. The length of the CDR3 is 14 residues. Trimming stripped 3 bases from V and 5 bases from J, with 11 bases between. For the CDR3, the DNA is TGTGCTAGTGGTTTCCCCAACCGACACAATGAGCAGTTCTTC. Its translation is CASGFPNRHNEQFF.

The chain links TRBV30 to TRBJ1-5, with 10 bases that match TRBD1. Trimming removed 5 bases from V and 3 bases from J; junction bases left unmatched: 10. Germline values: CDR1 GTSNPN, CDR2 SVGIG (reference sequence). This CDR3 contains 16 residues. The CDR3 DNA reads as TGTGCCTGGGATAGAGGGGGGACAGGGGCCAATCAGCCCCAGCATTTT. Its translation: CAWDRGGTGANQPQHF.

The chain carries TRBV27 and TRBJ2-7, with unresolved D. The V gene's germline CDR1 is MNHEY and CDR2 SMNVEV (reference sequence). The CDR3 has 11 residues. The V gene lost 6 bases and the J gene lost 2 bases, with 5 bases spanning the gap. The CDR3 DNA reads TGTGCCAGCAGGGATACCTACGAGCAGTACTTC. Protein: CASRDTYEQYF.

The chain has TRBV5-1 and TRBJ1-3; no clear D. V lost 0 bases and J 2 bases, leaving 12 bases between the germline ends. CDR1 and CDR2 from the germline V gene are SGHRS and YFSETQ. The CDR3 is 16 amino acids. The CDR3 DNA reads as TGCGCCAGCAGCTTGGCTTCTCCTGGGCCTGGAAACACCATATATTTT. This gives the protein CASSLASPGPGNTIYF.

A single count supports this clone. The V call is TRBV11-2, the J call TRBJ1-5, with no clear D. Trimming left V 3 bases short and J 0 bases short, with 9 bases between. CDR3 length equals 15 residues. Germline V lookup: CDR1 SGHAT, CDR2 FQNNGV. The CDR3 reads CASSFSGYSNQPQHF. DNA for the CDR3: TGTGCCAGCAGCTTCTCGGGCTATAGCAATCAGCCCCAGCATTTT.

The CDR3 region has the DNA TGTGCCAGCAGTTTCGGGGGGGCGAGGGGCTACACCTTC. It codes for CASSFGGARGYTF. The V call is TRBV28, the J call TRBJ1-2; a possible D gene is TRBD1 (6 bases). V was trimmed by 3 bases and J by 8 bases, leaving 13 bases between them. CDR3 length equals 13 residues. Looked up from germline, CDR1 is MDHEN and CDR2 is SYDVKM.

This sequence joins TRBV3-1 (or the pseudogene TRBV3-2) and TRBJ1-1; maybe TRBD1 (6 bases). Per the germline V gene, CDR1 is LGHDT and CDR2 is YNNKEL (reference sequence). Between the trimmed V and J ends, which lost 1 base and 11 bases, there was a span of 14 bases. The CDR3 is made up of 13 amino acids. CDR3 residues: CASSQGTVAYAFF. In DNA form, the CDR3 reads TGTGCCAGCAGCCAAGGGACAGTCGCCTACGCTTTCTTT.

The chain joins TRBV7-9 to TRBJ2-7; perhaps TRBD2 as D (6 bases). Germline loops: CDR1 SEHNR, CDR2 FQNEAQ (reference sequence). The CDR3 totals 15 residues. The germline V and J ends were trimmed by 5 bases and 9 bases, with 23 bases remaining between them. CDR3 in DNA: TGTGCCAGCAGCCCCCCCGGGACTGCCCTTGAAGGGCAGTACTTC. It yields the protein CASSPPGTALEGQYF.

This clone was detected only a few times. This chain joins TRBV9 and TRBJ1-6, with 7 bases identical to TRBD1. CDR3 length: 16 residues. Germline-derived CDR1 and CDR2 are SGDLS and YYNGEE. V was clipped by 3 bases and J by 9 bases; unmatched bases: 12. CDR3 nucleotide sequence: TGTGCCAGCAGCGCGGCCGCGGGGCAGGGGGGTTCACCCCTCCACTTT. Translated, it gives CASSAAAGQGGSPLHF.